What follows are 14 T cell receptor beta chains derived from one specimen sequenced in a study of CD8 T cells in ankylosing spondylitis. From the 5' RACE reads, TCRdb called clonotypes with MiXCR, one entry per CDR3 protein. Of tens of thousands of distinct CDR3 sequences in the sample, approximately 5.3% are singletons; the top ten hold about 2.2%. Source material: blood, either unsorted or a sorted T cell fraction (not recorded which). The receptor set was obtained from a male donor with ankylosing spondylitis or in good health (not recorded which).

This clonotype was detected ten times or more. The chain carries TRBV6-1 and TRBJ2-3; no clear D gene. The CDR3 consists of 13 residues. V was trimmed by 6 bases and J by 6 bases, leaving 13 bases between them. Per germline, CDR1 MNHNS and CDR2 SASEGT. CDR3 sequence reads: CASSALFYDTQYF. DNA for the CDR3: TGTGCCAGCAGCGCCCTTTTTTATGATACGCAGTATTTT.

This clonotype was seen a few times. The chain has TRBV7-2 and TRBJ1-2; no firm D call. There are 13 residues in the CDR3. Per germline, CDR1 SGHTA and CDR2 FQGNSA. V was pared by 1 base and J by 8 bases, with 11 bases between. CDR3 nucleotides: TGTGCCAGCAGCTTAGGGGATCTCAGGGGCTACACCTTC. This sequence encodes CASSLGDLRGYTF.

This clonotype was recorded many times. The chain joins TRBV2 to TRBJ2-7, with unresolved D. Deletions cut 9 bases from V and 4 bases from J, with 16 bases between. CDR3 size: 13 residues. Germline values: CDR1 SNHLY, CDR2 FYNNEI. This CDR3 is CASKEGTAYEQYF. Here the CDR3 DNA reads TGTGCCAGTAAGGAAGGTACAGCTTACGAGCAGTACTTC.

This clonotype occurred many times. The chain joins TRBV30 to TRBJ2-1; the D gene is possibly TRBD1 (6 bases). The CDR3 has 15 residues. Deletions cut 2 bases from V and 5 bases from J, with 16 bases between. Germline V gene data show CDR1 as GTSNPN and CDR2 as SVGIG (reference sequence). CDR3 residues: CAWSSHRVGNNEQFF. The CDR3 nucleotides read TGTGCCTGGAGTTCTCACAGGGTGGGGAACAATGAGCAGTTCTTC.

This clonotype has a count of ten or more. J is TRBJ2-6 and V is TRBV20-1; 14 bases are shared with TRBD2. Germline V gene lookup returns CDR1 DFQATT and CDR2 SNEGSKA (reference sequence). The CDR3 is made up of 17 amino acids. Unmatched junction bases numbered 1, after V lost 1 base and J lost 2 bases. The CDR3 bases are TGCAGTGCTAGAGGACTAGCGGGGGGGCCTGGGGCCAACGTCCTGACTTTC. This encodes CSARGLAGGPGANVLTF.

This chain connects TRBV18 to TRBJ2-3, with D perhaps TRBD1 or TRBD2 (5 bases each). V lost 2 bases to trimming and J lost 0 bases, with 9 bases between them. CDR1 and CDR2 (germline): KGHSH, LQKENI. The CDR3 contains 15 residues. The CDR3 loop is CASSPGTASTDTQYF. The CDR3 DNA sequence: TGTGCCAGCTCACCAGGGACGGCTAGCACAGATACGCAGTATTTT.

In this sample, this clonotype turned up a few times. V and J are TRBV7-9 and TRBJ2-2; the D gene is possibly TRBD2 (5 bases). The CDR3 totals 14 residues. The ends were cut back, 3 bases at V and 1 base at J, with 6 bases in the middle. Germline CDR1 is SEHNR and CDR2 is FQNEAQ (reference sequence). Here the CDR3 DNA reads TGTGCCAGCAGCTTTCGGGAGAACACCGGGGAGCTGTTTTTT. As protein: CASSFRENTGELFF.

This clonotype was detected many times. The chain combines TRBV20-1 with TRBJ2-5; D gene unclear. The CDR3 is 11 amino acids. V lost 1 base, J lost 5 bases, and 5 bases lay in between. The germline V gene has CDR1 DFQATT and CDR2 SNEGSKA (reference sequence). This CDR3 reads CSARVVETQYF. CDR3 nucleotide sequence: TGCAGTGCTAGAGTAGTGGAGACCCAGTACTTC.

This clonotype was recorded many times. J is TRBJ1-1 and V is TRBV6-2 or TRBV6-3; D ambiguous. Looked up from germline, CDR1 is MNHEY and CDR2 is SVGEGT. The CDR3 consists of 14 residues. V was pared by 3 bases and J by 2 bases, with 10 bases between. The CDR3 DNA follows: TGTGCCAGCAGTTATTTTGCAGAAAACACTGAAGCTTTCTTT. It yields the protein CASSYFAENTEAFF.

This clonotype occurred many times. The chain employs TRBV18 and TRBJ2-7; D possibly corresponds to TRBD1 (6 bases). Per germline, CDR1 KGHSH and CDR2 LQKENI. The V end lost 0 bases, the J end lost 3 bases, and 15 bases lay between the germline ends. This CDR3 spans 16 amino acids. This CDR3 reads CASSPPGSQGSYEQYF. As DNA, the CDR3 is TGTGCCAGCTCACCACCGGGGTCGCAGGGGAGCTACGAGCAGTACTTC.

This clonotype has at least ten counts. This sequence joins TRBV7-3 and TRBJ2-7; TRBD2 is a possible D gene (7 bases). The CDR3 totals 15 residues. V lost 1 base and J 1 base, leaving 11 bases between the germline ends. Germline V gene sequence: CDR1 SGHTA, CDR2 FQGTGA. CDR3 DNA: TGTGCCAGCAGCTTAAGAGGGGGGGCATCCTACGAGCAGTACTTC. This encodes CASSLRGGASYEQYF.

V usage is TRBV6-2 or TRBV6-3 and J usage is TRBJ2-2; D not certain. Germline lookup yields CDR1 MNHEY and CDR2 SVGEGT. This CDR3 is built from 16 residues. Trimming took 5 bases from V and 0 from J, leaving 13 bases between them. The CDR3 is CASSINRVANTGELFF. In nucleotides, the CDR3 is TGTGCCAGCAGTATCAATCGGGTCGCGAACACCGGGGAGCTGTTTTTT.

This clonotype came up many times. CDR3 in amino acids: CATSDPSTNHEQYF. The CDR3 DNA sequence: TGTGCCACCAGTGACCCTTCGACAAATCACGAGCAGTACTTC. The chain is built from TRBV24-1 and TRBJ2-7; D not certain. Between the trimmed V and J ends, which lost 4 bases and 5 bases, there was a span of 14 bases. The CDR3 consists of 14 residues. Germline CDR1 is KGHDR and CDR2 is SFDVKD.

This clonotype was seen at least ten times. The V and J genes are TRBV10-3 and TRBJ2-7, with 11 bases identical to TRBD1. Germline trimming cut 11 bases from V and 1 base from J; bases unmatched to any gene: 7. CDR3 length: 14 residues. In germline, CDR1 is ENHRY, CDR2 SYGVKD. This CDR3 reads CAARGQGASYEQYF. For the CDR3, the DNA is TGTGCCGCCAGAGGACAGGGGGCGTCCTACGAGCAGTACTTC.